The rows below give T cell receptor beta chains drawn from one sample of a study of CDR3 diversity in severe acne. TCRdb ran MiXCR on the PCR reads and lists one entry per CDR3 protein. The table shows under 100,000 distinct CDR3 sequences, with roughly half occurring only once. Source material: blood. These receptor sequences come from a male donor in good health, serving as a control. The CDR3 runs from the conserved cysteine through the conserved F or W.

TRBV6-4 | CASSDSSGGDTQYF
TRBV7-9 | CASRNVSVYNEQFF
TRBV7-9 | CASSPGAGGFNEQYF
TRBV29-1 | CSVEETGALYGYTF
TRBV18 | CAGSPIRFPTNGKLFF
TRBV7-3 | CASSPSGGAGSYEQYF
TRBV28 | CASSLEGRGRNEQFF
TRBV5-1 | CASSLEGGGNTIYF
TRBV6-1 | CASRRSLNYGYTF
TRBV10-3 | CAILPSRSDTQYF
TRBV20-1 | CSAHDRFSYEQYF
TRBV5-1 | CASSLPDNYEQYF
TRBV25-1 | CASSEWGSYYEQYF
TRBV12-3/TRBV12-4 | CASSLNEQFF
TRBV7-2 | CASSPGTGEGNTIYF